This entry concerns a single T cell receptor (beta chain). The sample holds other DNA sequences that translate to the same CDR3. In the CD4+ fraction, cells were divided into CD45RA+ naive and CD45RA-negative memory subsets. J gave up 0 bases and V 2 bases, and 3 bases lay outside the gene matches. The CDR3 is made up of 15 amino acids. Germline V gene lookup returns CDR1 GTSNPN and CDR2 SVGIG (reference sequence). Assay: immunoSEQ multiplex PCR; the TCRdb copy retains only in-frame clones and omits some. The sample holds 2,100,000 or so clones, around 95% seen once. This sample was taken from a study of shared clonotypes between healthy human individuals.

The specimen was naive CD4+ T cells sorted from blood. Subset defined: CD45RA+ positively selected. The clonotype originates from a man aged 18 to 30 in good health. The chain carries TRBV30 and TRBJ2-3; TRBD1 aligns across 9 bases. CDR3 sequence reads: CAWSSGQGSTDTQYF. The CDR3, as DNA: TGTGCCTGGAGTTCGGGACAGGGAAGCACAGATACGCAGTATTTT.